A single sample is the source of the 12 T cell receptor beta chains below, sequenced in a study of post-analysis software for immune sequencing data. Antigens for these TCRs are unknown. General study points: About 5 TRBV segments, including TRBV5-6, TRBV5-1 and TRBV20-1, were more frequent in patients than controls.

Unique molecular identifiers were carried by the TCR beta cDNA libraries. TCRdb reanalysed the PCR reads using MiXCR and keeps one entry per CDR3 protein. The sample has hundreds of thousands of distinct CDR3 sequences, around 40% seen once. Sequencing was performed on blood. The receptors shown here come from a girl under 18 with multiple sclerosis.

This clonotype was recorded at least ten times. A junction boundary mismatches the germline segment, possibly from a read error. The CDR3 sequence: CASSLGAGSYEQYF. In DNA form, the CDR3 reads TGTGCCAGCAGCTTAGGGGCAGGGTCCTACGAGCAGTACTTC. This sequence joins TRBV5-1 and TRBJ2-7, with D possibly being TRBD1 (5 bases). Germline V gene lookup returns CDR1 SGHRS and CDR2 YFSETQ. The CDR3 totals 14 residues.

This clonotype was counted between two and nine times. V gene TRBV20-1 combines with J gene TRBJ2-1, with 13 nucleotides matching TRBD2. This CDR3 is built from 16 residues. In germline, CDR1 is DFQATT, CDR2 SNEGSKA (reference sequence). Trimming removed 2 bases from V and 4 bases from J; junction bases left unmatched: 5. The CDR3, as DNA: TGCAGTGCTAGATCGGGACTAGCGGGGCTTTACAATGAGCAGTTCTTC. It specifies CSARSGLAGLYNEQFF.

This clonotype was observed a few times. The V gene is TRBV2, the J gene TRBJ2-7, with a possible D match to TRBD1 (6 bases). Germline V CDR1 and CDR2: SNHLY, FYNNEI. CDR3 length equals 13 residues. The V end was cut by 5 bases, the J end by 3 bases, with 11 bases between. The chain's CDR3 is CASSYRENYEQYF. The CDR3 DNA follows: TGTGCCAGCAGTTACAGGGAGAACTACGAGCAGTACTTC.

In this sample, this clonotype turned up a few times. The chain recombines TRBV29-1 with TRBJ1-2; 10 nucleotides align to TRBD1. Germline assignment: CDR1 SQVTM and CDR2 ANQGSEA. Trimming removed 5 bases from V and 8 bases from J; junction bases left unmatched: 2. CDR3 length equals 11 residues. This CDR3 reads CSVLTGGGYTF. The CDR3 DNA sequence: TGCAGCGTTCTGACAGGGGGCGGCTACACCTTC. The whole variable domain, filled in from reference TRBV29-1 and TRBJ1-2, reads SAVISQKPSRDICQRGTSLTIQCQVDSQVTMMFWYRQQPGQSLTLIATANQGSEATYESGFVIDKFPISRPNLTFSTLTVSNMSPEDSSIYLCSVLTGGGYTFGSGTRLTVV.

The CDR3 nucleotides are TGTGCCAGCAACCCTAGACTAGCGGGGATTTACGAGCAGTACGTC. The encoded protein is CASNPRLAGIYEQYV. The genes are TRBV6-5 and TRBJ2-7, with 11 nucleotides matching TRBD2. Germline V gene sequence: CDR1 MNHEY, CDR2 SVGAGI. The CDR3 has 15 residues. J lost 4 bases, V lost 7 bases, and 9 bases had no gene match.

The CDR3 coding sequence is TGTGCCAGCAGTGACCCCTCGTCTATGGACAGCGGCTACACCTTC. Translating gives CASSDPSSMDSGYTF. The gene calls are TRBV6-4 and TRBJ1-2, with D perhaps matching TRBD1 (6 bases). V dropped 2 bases and J dropped 8 bases, with 18 bases sitting between them. The CDR3 covers 15 residues. The germline V gene encodes CDR1 MRHNA and CDR2 SNTAGT.

This clonotype has just a few counts. This sequence joins TRBV20-1 and TRBJ2-7; 10 nucleotides align to TRBD2. This CDR3 contains 15 residues. CDR1 and CDR2 (germline): DFQATT, SNEGSKA (reference sequence). The V gene end was trimmed by 1 base and the J gene end by 4 bases; junction bases not matched to a gene: 7. This chain's CDR3 is CSARATSGIYYEQYF. In DNA form, the CDR3 reads TGCAGTGCTAGAGCCACTAGCGGGATATATTACGAGCAGTACTTC.

V and J are TRBV6-6 and TRBJ1-5, with D possibly TRBD1 on 5 matching bases. This CDR3 region has 14 residues. Trimming pared 9 bases from V and 1 base from J, leaving 13 bases between. The germline V gene encodes CDR1 MNHNY and CDR2 SVGAGI (reference sequence). The CDR3 loop reads CASVNQGSNQPQHF. The CDR3, as DNA: TGTGCCAGTGTAAACCAGGGAAGCAATCAGCCCCAGCATTTT.

This clonotype was seen only a few times. The rearrangement links TRBV5-1 to TRBJ1-2; D unresolved. V lost 4 bases and J lost 0, with 13 bases in between. Germline assignment: CDR1 SGHRS and CDR2 YFSETQ. This CDR3 is 15 amino acids long. CDR3: CASSLLSTANYGYTF. DNA for the CDR3: TGCGCCAGCAGCCTCCTCTCGACGGCTAACTATGGCTACACCTTC.

This clonotype came up a few times. The genes are TRBV20-1 and TRBJ2-7; TRBD2 agrees at 8 bases. The V gene end was trimmed by 3 bases and the J gene end by 4 bases; junction bases not matched to a gene: 2. From germline, CDR1 is DFQATT and CDR2 SNEGSKA (reference sequence). The CDR3 is made up of 12 amino acids. As DNA, the CDR3 is TGCAGTGCTAGCGGGGGGGCTTACGAGCAGTACTTC. The encoded protein is CSASGGAYEQYF.

This clonotype has just a few counts. The chain combines TRBV7-9 with TRBJ2-7; D is ambiguous. This CDR3 region has 15 residues. Per germline, CDR1 SEHNR and CDR2 FQNEAQ (reference sequence). The V and J ends lost 3 bases and 4 bases respectively, with 16 bases between them. The CDR3 protein is CASSFIGPAEYEQYF. Written as DNA, the CDR3 is TGTGCCAGCAGCTTCATAGGACCCGCGGAATACGAGCAGTACTTC.

The V and J genes are TRBV11-2 and TRBJ2-4; D may be TRBD1 (6 bases). Germline V gene lookup returns CDR1 SGHAT and CDR2 FQNNGV. CDR3 length: 15 residues. Trimming pared 5 bases from V and 1 base from J, leaving 12 bases between. The CDR3 reads CASSTLTGAKNIQYF. CDR3 bases: TGTGCCAGCAGCACACTGACAGGTGCCAAAAACATTCAGTACTTC.